Listed below are T cell receptor beta chains from one sample, sequenced in a study of T cell changes during pregnancy in multiple sclerosis. Profiling relied on immunoSEQ multiplex PCR, and the TCRdb table lists in-frame clones only, not all of them. The sample has under 50,000 clones, around 92% seen once. The sequenced sample was CD8+ T cells from peripheral blood mononuclear cells, obtained before pregnancy. These receptors were taken from a female donor with multiple sclerosis, enrolled in a pregnancy study. Each CDR3 is given with its conserved first and last residue. A D gene is named only where the DNA matches it firmly. Clone sizes are given selectively: once, few, many, or a class where the clone is expanded.

d_call cdr3_length j_call v_call clone_size cdr3_nt cdr3_aa
TRBD1 13 TRBJ2-7 TRBV10-3 - TGTGCCACCGGACAGGGGCCTCCCTACGAGCAGTACTTC CATGQGPPYEQYF
TRBD2 17 TRBJ2-3 TRBV11-3 - TGTGCCAGCAGCTTAGAGTGGGCTAGCGGGGGCCCGAGGACGCAGTATTTT CASSLEWASGGPRTQYF
TRBD1 14 TRBJ2-7 TRBV7-8 - TGTGCCAGCAGCTTACGACAGGGGGCGCAGGAGCAGTACTTC CASSLRQGAQEQYF
- 15 TRBJ2-7 TRBV5-5 - TGTGCCAGCAGCCTGTTTAGCAGGGACTTGGACGAGCAGTACTTC CASSLFSRDLDEQYF
- 14 TRBJ2-7 TRBV19 - TGTGCCAGTAGTATCGCCCCGCGGTTTAACGAGCAGTACTTC CASSIAPRFNEQYF
- 12 TRBJ1-2 TRBV2 - TGTGCCACCCCTGAGTCGCACTATGGCTACACCTTC CATPESHYGYTF
TRBD1 13 TRBJ1-1 TRBV5-4 - TGTGCCAGCAGCGACAGGGGTAGCACTGAAGCTTTCTTT CASSDRGSTEAFF
- 13 TRBJ2-1 TRBV27 - TGTGCCAGCAGTTTTGATCGGCGGGATGAGCAGTTCTTC CASSFDRRDEQFF
- 13 TRBJ2-7 TRBV2 - TGTGCCAGCAGTTTGGGACTTGCCTACGAGCAGTACTTC CASSLGLAYEQYF
TRBD2 17 TRBJ2-7 TRBV9 - TGTGCCAGCAGCGCTGGGACTAGCGGGACCCCTTCCTACGAGCAGTACTTC CASSAGTSGTPSYEQYF
TRBD2 15 TRBJ2-1 TRBV13 - TGTGCCAGCAGCGGGGGACTAGCGGGGGTCAATGAGCAGTTCTTC CASSGGLAGVNEQFF
- 16 TRBJ1-6 TRBV27 once TGTGCCAGCAGTTTAAGGCTGACTAGGGGTGATTCACCCCTCCACTTT CASSLRLTRGDSPLHF
- 16 TRBJ2-5 TRBV4-1 - TGCGCCAGCAGACACTACCTTTCCGACAGGTGGGAGACCCAGTACTTC CASRHYLSDRWETQYF
- 16 TRBJ2-4 TRBV11-2 - TGTGCCAGCAGCTTAGTGGCACGAATAGCCAAAAACATTCAGTACTTC CASSLVARIAKNIQYF
- 15 TRBJ1-1 TRBV19 - TGTGCCAGTAGTATTGTCCCAGGGGAGGGCACTGAAGCTTTCTTT CASSIVPGEGTEAFF
- 13 TRBJ2-2 TRBV19 - TGTGCCAGTCCCAGGGCCTACACCGGGGAGCTGTTTTTT CASPRAYTGELFF
- 14 TRBJ1-1 TRBV6-5 - TGTGCCAGCAGCCCCGACGGGAAGAACACTGAAGCTTTCTTT CASSPDGKNTEAFF
- 17 TRBJ2-2 TRBV4-1 - TGCGCCAGCAGCCAAGAGTATAGGGACACCAACACCGGGGAGCTGTTTTTT CASSQEYRDTNTGELFF
- 11 TRBJ1-2 TRBV6-5 - TGTGCCAGCAGAAGGGGTTCTGGCTACACCTTC CASRRGSGYTF
TRBD1 12 TRBJ2-7 TRBV11-2 - TGTGCCAGCAGCCCCACAGGGGCCGAGCAGTACTTC CASSPTGAEQYF
- 15 TRBJ2-3 TRBV9 - TGTGCCAGCAGCGTATGGGGGGGCGGCACAGATACGCAGTATTTT CASSVWGGGTDTQYF
- 12 TRBJ2-5 TRBV11-2 - TGTGCCAGCGAAGGACTCGGGGAGACCCAGTACTTC CASEGLGETQYF
TRBD2 14 TRBJ2-7 TRBV4-1 once TGCGCCAGCAGCCCAGCGGGGGTAACCTACGAGCAGTACTTC CASSPAGVTYEQYF
- 16 TRBJ1-5 TRBV28 - TGTGCCAGCGGCCCTGTTGGGGGGTATAGCAATCAGCCCCAGCATTTT CASGPVGGYSNQPQHF
TRBD2 17 TRBJ2-1 TRBV6-1 - TGTGCCAGCAGTGAAGGGGGTAGCGGGTCTCCCTACAATGAGCAGTTCTTC CASSEGGSGSPYNEQFF
- 15 TRBJ1-1 TRBV28 - TGTGCCAGCAGTCCCTTTTGGCAGGGGAACACTGAAGCTTTCTTT CASSPFWQGNTEAFF
TRBD1 15 TRBJ1-2 TRBV6-5 - TGTGCCAGCAGTTACGGGACAGGGTCAGGCTATGGCTACACCTTC CASSYGTGSGYGYTF
TRBD2 16 TRBJ2-1 TRBV9 - TGTGCCAGCAGCGCTCCCGGGACTAGCGGGTCCGGAGGTCCAGTCTTC CASSAPGTSGSGGPVF
- 16 TRBJ2-7 TRBV5-4 - TGTGCCAGCAGTACATCGAGCTGGGGACACTTATACGAGCAGTACTTC CASSTSSWGHLYEQYF
- 15 TRBJ1-5 TRBV23-1 - TGCGCCAGCAGTCAATCGGAAGCAGGGCAGGGGCCCCAGCATTTT CASSQSEAGQGPQHF
TRBD2 16 TRBJ2-7 TRBV9 - TGTGCCAGCAGCGTAGAACTAGCGGGAGCGCTGGGCGAGCAGTACTTC CASSVELAGALGEQYF
TRBD2 15 TRBJ2-6 TRBV6-1 - TGTGCCAGCAGTGAATGGGGGGGTGGGGCCAACGTCCTGACTTTC CASSEWGGGANVLTF
TRBD1 15 TRBJ1-2 TRBV5-1 - TGCGCCAGCAGCTTGGACAGGGGGGCCTATGATGGCTACACCTTC CASSLDRGAYDGYTF
TRBD1 15 TRBJ2-2 TRBV30 - TGTGCCTGGTCGTATGGCAGGGGGCACACCGGGGAGCTGTTTTTT CAWSYGRGHTGELFF
TRBD2 13 TRBJ2-1 TRBV4-1 - TGCGCCAGCGGACTAGCGGGGGGGAAGGAGCAGTTCTTC CASGLAGGKEQFF
- 17 TRBJ1-4 TRBV7-2 - TGTGCCAGCAGCTTAAGGGTTATCGGAGTCTCGGGGGAAAAACTGTTTTTT CASSLRVIGVSGEKLFF
TRBD1 15 TRBJ1-6 TRBV7-2 - TGTGCCAGCAGCGGGGGGGGACAGGCAGACTCACCCCTCCACTTT CASSGGGQADSPLHF
TRBD1 17 TRBJ1-1 TRBV19 - TGTGCCAGTAGTCCTTGGACAGGGGATGTTATTAACACTGAAGCTTTCTTT CASSPWTGDVINTEAFF
TRBD1 15 TRBJ1-1 TRBV7-9 - TGTGCCAGCAGCGAGAAACAGGGGGGAAACACTGAAGCTTTCTTT CASSEKQGGNTEAFF
TRBD2 15 TRBJ2-7 TRBV7-9 - TGTGCCAGCAGCCCTGGGACTAGCGGCACCTACGAGCAGTACTTC CASSPGTSGTYEQYF
TRBD2 15 TRBJ2-5 TRBV9 - TGTGCCAGCAGCGTAGTCGCGGGAGCGGGAGAGACCCAGTACTTC CASSVVAGAGETQYF
- 13 TRBJ2-1 TRBV27 - TGTGCCAGCAGTTTAAGAACCGGCAATGAGCAGTTCTTC CASSLRTGNEQFF
TRBD1 14 TRBJ2-7 TRBV27 - TGTGCCAGCAGCCTACAGGGGACGCAGTTTGAGCAGTACTTC CASSLQGTQFEQYF
- 14 TRBJ2-7 TRBV9 - TGTGCCAGCAGCGTGGGGAATACAGGGACCGAGCAGTACTTC CASSVGNTGTEQYF
- 15 TRBJ1-4 TRBV9 once TGTGCCAGCAGCCAGATCCAGGGCCGCGAGGAAAAACTGTTTTTT CASSQIQGREEKLFF
- 12 TRBJ2-3 TRBV6-5 - TGTGCCAGCAGCTCTAGCACAGATACGCAGTATTTT CASSSSTDTQYF
TRBD1 14 TRBJ2-1 TRBV7-9 - TGTGCCAGCAGCAGCCGGGACAGAGGCCTTCCGCAGTTCTTC CASSSRDRGLPQFF
- 16 TRBJ1-3 TRBV6-5 once TGTGCCAGCAGTTACGGGGCAGCGAGCTCTGGAAACACCATATATTTT CASSYGAASSGNTIYF
TRBD1 14 TRBJ1-1 TRBV9 - TGTGCCAGCAGCGTAGGGGACAGGGATCAGCAGGCTTTCTTT CASSVGDRDQQAFF
- 14 TRBJ2-3 TRBV9 - TGTGCCAGCAGCGTAGAGGGGGTCACAGATACGCAGTATTTT CASSVEGVTDTQYF
TRBD2 14 TRBJ2-1 TRBV28 - TGTGCCAGCAGTACAGCGGGGGGCTACAATGAGCAGTTCTTC CASSTAGGYNEQFF
- 15 TRBJ1-1 TRBV5-3 - TGTGCCAGAAGCCATCGACCGATAGAGGACACTGAAGCTTTCTTT CARSHRPIEDTEAFF
- 14 TRBJ1-5 TRBV4-1 - TGCGCCAGCAGCCAGATAGGCCAGGGTCAGCCCCAGCATTTT CASSQIGQGQPQHF
TRBD1 15 TRBJ1-1 TRBV5-1 - TGCGCCAGCAGCCCCCGGACAGGGGAGGGAACTGAAGCTTTCTTT CASSPRTGEGTEAFF